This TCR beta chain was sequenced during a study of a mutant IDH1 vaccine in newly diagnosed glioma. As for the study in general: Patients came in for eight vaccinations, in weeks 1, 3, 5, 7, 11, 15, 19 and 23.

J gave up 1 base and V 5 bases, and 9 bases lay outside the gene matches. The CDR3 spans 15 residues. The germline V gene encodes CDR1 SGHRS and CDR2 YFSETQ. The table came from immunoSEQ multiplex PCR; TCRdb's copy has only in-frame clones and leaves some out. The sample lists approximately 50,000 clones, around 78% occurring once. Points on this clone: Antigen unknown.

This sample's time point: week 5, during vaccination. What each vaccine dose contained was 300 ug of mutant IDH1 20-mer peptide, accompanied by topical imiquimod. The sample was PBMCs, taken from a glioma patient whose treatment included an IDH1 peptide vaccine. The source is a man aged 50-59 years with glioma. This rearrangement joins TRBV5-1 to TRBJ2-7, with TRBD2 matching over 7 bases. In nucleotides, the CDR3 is TGCGCCAGCAGGCCCTCAAGCGGGGTGTCCTACGAGCAGTACTTC. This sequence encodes CASRPSSGVSYEQYF.